This T cell receptor beta chain was sequenced for a study of identifying expanded T cells in peripheral blood. CDR1 is WSHSY, CDR2 SAAADI, per germline. The CDR3 contains 13 residues. The V end was cut by 6 bases, the J end by 1 base, with 9 bases between. Libraries were prepared by immunoSEQ multiplex PCR; TCRdb keeps only in-frame clonotypes and omits some of them. The sample has roughly 86,000 clones, around 83% seen once; the top ten hold around 4.5%. Source material: blood. J is TRBJ1-1 and V is TRBV10-2, with D unresolved. The source of this sequence is a person aged 18 to 70 in good health. CDR3 DNA: TGCGCCAGCAGGCAGCTTAGGAACACTGAAGCTTTCTTT. As protein: CASRQLRNTEAFF.